Listed here is a single T cell receptor (beta chain). This table comes from immunoSEQ multiplex PCR, and its TCRdb copy is limited to in-frame clones, with some not included. The profile covers 65,000 to 95,000 clones, with 95% to 98% appearing a single time and roughly 0.15% taken by the ten largest. Germline assignment: CDR1 SGHRS and CDR2 YFSETQ. The V end lost 0 bases, the J end lost 9 bases, and 6 bases lay between the germline ends. The CDR3 is made up of 11 amino acids. This record belongs to a study of technical replicates of blood from a few donors. The chain employs TRBV5-1 and TRBJ2-5, with D maybe TRBD1 (6 bases). This receptor was identified in a human donor in good health. The sequencing input was T cells isolated from PBMCs. As DNA, the CDR3 is TGCGCCAGCAGCTTGGCAGGGGCCCAGTACTTC. Residues: CASSLAGAQYF.